Presented here are 29 T cell receptor beta chains from one specimen sequenced in a study of blood T cell repertoires in COVID-19. Clones were sequenced by immunoSEQ multiplex PCR, and TCRdb holds only the in-frame ones, with some missing. The sample includes some 220,000 clones, around 83% of them seen just once. The sequencing sample was made of peripheral blood. The origin of the receptors is a man in his fifties or sixties with active or convalescent COVID-19.

V is TRBV5-4 and J is TRBJ2-5; no clear D gene. Trimming removed 4 bases at V and 0 bases at J, with 4 bases between. The CDR3 length is 12 residues. Germline V CDR1 and CDR2: SGHNT, YYREEE (reference sequence). The CDR3 region is CASSRDQETQYF. The CDR3, as DNA: TGTGCCAGCAGCCGGGACCAAGAGACCCAGTACTTC.

This clone was counted between two and nine times. The chain couples TRBV7-2 to TRBJ2-1, with 9 bases that match TRBD2. This CDR3 region has 15 residues. V gave up 5 bases and J gave up 3 bases; unmatched junction bases: 5. CDR1 and CDR2 (germline): SGHTA, FQGNSA. CDR3 protein: CASSQIAGVYNEQFF. The CDR3 DNA is TGTGCCAGCAGCCAAATAGCGGGAGTCTACAATGAGCAGTTCTTC.

This clone has just one count. The CDR3, as DNA: TGTGCCACCAGCAGAGGGACTGCAAACACCGGGGAGCTGTTTTTT. Translated, it gives CATSRGTANTGELFF. The rearrangement joins TRBV15 to TRBJ2-2; tentative D call: TRBD2 (5 bases). V lost 1 base and J 2 bases, leaving 8 bases between the germline ends. Germline V gene data show CDR1 as LNHNV and CDR2 as YYDKDF (reference sequence). The CDR3 is 15 amino acids.

V gene TRBV11-2 combines with J gene TRBJ2-7; 7 bases fit TRBD2. V lost 0 bases, J lost 4 bases, and 12 bases stayed unmatched. This CDR3 contains 17 residues. Germline-derived CDR1 and CDR2 are SGHAT and FQNNGV. The CDR3 DNA reads as TGTGCCAGCAGCTTAGATCTGGGGCGGACTAGTAAGTACGAGCAGTACTTC. It encodes CASSLDLGRTSKYEQYF.

The chain joins TRBV11-2 to TRBJ2-4; 7 positions match TRBD2. CDR1 and CDR2 (germline): SGHAT, FQNNGV. J gave up 9 bases and V 6 bases, and 2 bases lay outside the gene matches. The length of the CDR3 is 11 residues. CDR3 protein: CASSPGGIQYF. In nucleotides, the CDR3 is TGTGCCAGCAGTCCGGGGGGCATTCAGTACTTC.

This chain joins TRBV5-1 and TRBJ2-1, with 16 nucleotides matching TRBD2. The CDR3 runs to 19 residues. J was trimmed by 8 bases and V by 1 base; bases with no gene match: 12. CDR1 is SGHRS and CDR2 is YFSETQ in the germline V gene. CDR3 nucleotides: TGCGCCAGCAGCTTGCCCCTGGGACTAGCGGGGGGGTCCAGCTATGAGCAGTTCTTC. Translating gives CASSLPLGLAGGSSYEQFF.

The chain joins TRBV7-2 to TRBJ1-2; D is perhaps TRBD1 (6 bases). The CDR3 is 14 amino acids. Germline V gene data show CDR1 as SGHTA and CDR2 as FQGNSA. V lost 0 bases and J lost 5, with 10 bases in between. CDR3 DNA: TGTGCCAGCAGCTTAGCGGACAGCGGTTATGGCTACACCTTC. It specifies CASSLADSGYGYTF.

Only a few counts were recorded for this clone. The gene calls are TRBV28 and TRBJ2-2, with TRBD2 identical over 7 bases. Germline trimming cut 6 bases from V and 1 base from J; bases unmatched to any gene: 2. The V gene's germline CDR1 is MDHEN and CDR2 SYDVKM. This CDR3 comprises 14 residues. The CDR3 sequence: CASRPGGNTGELFF. CDR3 in DNA: TGTGCCAGCAGACCGGGAGGGAACACCGGGGAGCTGTTTTTT.

The genes are TRBV15 and TRBJ1-2; D unclear. The V end was cut by 0 bases, the J end by 7 bases, with 9 bases between. The germline V gene has CDR1 LNHNV and CDR2 YYDKDF (reference sequence). The CDR3 loop spans 13 amino acids. This CDR3 is CATSRDGEVGYTF. The CDR3 DNA sequence: TGTGCCACCAGCAGAGATGGAGAGGTTGGCTACACCTTC.

A few counts support this clone. The V and J genes are TRBV7-9 and TRBJ2-3, with D unresolved. Germline V gives CDR1 SEHNR, CDR2 FQNEAQ (reference sequence). V lost 3 bases to trimming and J lost 2 bases, with 9 bases between them. The length of the CDR3 is 14 residues. The CDR3 region has the DNA TGTGCCAGCAGCTTGAGTCTGATCACAGATACGCAGTATTTT. Its translation: CASSLSLITDTQYF.

The V and J genes are TRBV18 and TRBJ2-5; maybe TRBD2 (5 bases). CDR1 and CDR2 from the germline V gene are KGHSH and LQKENI. The V end lost 5 bases, the J end lost 8 bases, and 12 bases lay between the germline ends. This CDR3 spans 12 amino acids. The CDR3 spells CASSTNRGTQYF. The DNA of the CDR3 is TGTGCCAGCTCAACAAACCGGGGAACCCAGTACTTC.

The chain joins TRBV11-2 to TRBJ2-2; TRBD2 aligns across 7 bases. There are 14 residues in the CDR3. J was trimmed by 5 bases and V by 0 bases; bases with no gene match: 0. Germline V gives CDR1 SGHAT, CDR2 FQNNGV. Written as DNA, the CDR3 is TGTGCCAGCAGCTTAGAAGCGGGGACCGGGGAGCTGTTTTTT. This sequence encodes CASSLEAGTGELFF.

The chain couples TRBV5-1 to TRBJ2-1; TRBD1 matches 9 bases. Trimming at V came to 2 bases and at J to 11 bases, leaving 14 bases not matched to a gene. The CDR3 has 16 residues. Germline V lookup: CDR1 SGHRS, CDR2 YFSETQ. The CDR3 region is CASSFMTGTGLRKQFF. The CDR3 nucleotides read TGCGCCAGCAGCTTCATGACCGGGACAGGGTTGAGGAAGCAGTTCTTC.

The rearrangement links TRBV3-1 (or the pseudogene TRBV3-2) to TRBJ2-7; 9 bases are shared with TRBD1. Germline V gives CDR1 LGHDT, CDR2 YNNKEL (reference sequence). CDR3 length: 15 amino acids. Trimming at V came to 4 bases and at J to 7 bases, leaving 11 bases not matched to a gene. The CDR3 region is CASSPRDRARGEQYF. The CDR3 nucleotides read TGTGCCAGCAGCCCCCGGGACAGGGCGCGGGGTGAGCAGTACTTC.

CDR3 in amino acids: CASKGRVGTEAFF. The DNA for the CDR3 is TGTGCTTCAAAGGGCAGGGTAGGAACTGAAGCTTTCTTT. The chain carries TRBV19 and TRBJ1-1, with TRBD1 as a possible D gene (5 bases). The CDR3 extends over 13 amino acids. Germline-derived CDR1 and CDR2 are LNHDA and SQIVND (reference sequence).

The CDR3 coding sequence is TGTGCCAGCAGTTACATGCATCAGGGAACCGGGGAGCTGTTTTTT. This sequence encodes CASSYMHQGTGELFF. The V gene is TRBV6-2 or TRBV6-3, the J gene TRBJ2-2; the D gene is possibly TRBD1 (5 bases). The CDR3 extends over 15 amino acids. Trimming cost V 2 bases and J 5 bases, with 12 bases left between them. Germline CDR1 MNHEY, CDR2 SVGEGT.

The J gene is TRBJ1-4, the V gene TRBV9; 7 positions match TRBD1. Germline values: CDR1 SGDLS, CDR2 YYNGEE. After removal of 4 bases from V and 2 bases from J, the junction contained 5 bases not matched to a gene. The CDR3 spans 15 residues. In nucleotides, the CDR3 is TGTGCCAGCAGCCCCCTGGGACAGACTAATGAAAAACTGTTTTTT. Protein product: CASSPLGQTNEKLFF.

The rearrangement joins TRBV25-1 to TRBJ1-3; D is perhaps TRBD1 (5 bases). Per the germline V gene, CDR1 is MGHDK and CDR2 is SYGVNS. The CDR3 consists of 14 residues. Trimming shortened V by 4 bases and J by 2 bases, and 9 bases separated the two germline ends. The CDR3 nucleotides read TGTGCCAGCAGTGCCCCAGGGACTGGAAACACCATATATTTT. This codes for CASSAPGTGNTIYF.

The chain employs TRBV28 and TRBJ2-7, with TRBD1 as a possible D gene (6 bases). Trimming removed 3 bases at V and 7 bases at J, with 13 bases between. Germline assignment: CDR1 MDHEN and CDR2 SYDVKM. This CDR3 contains 13 residues. In DNA, the CDR3 is TGTGCCAGCAGTTTGGGCAGGGGTCTGGAGCAGTACTTC. This gives the protein CASSLGRGLEQYF.

The rearrangement joins TRBV6-5 to TRBJ2-5; weak D call: TRBD1 (8 bases). Deletions cut 6 bases from V and 2 bases from J, with 16 bases between. CDR1 is MNHEY and CDR2 is SVGAGI in the germline V gene. The CDR3 runs 15 residues. The CDR3 DNA sequence: TGTGCCAGCAGGGGAACAGGGGGAGGGCAAGAGACCCAGTACTTC. Its translation is CASRGTGGGQETQYF.

The chain employs TRBV7-9 and TRBJ1-3; TRBD1 aligns across 9 bases. Germline values: CDR1 SEHNR, CDR2 FQNEAQ (reference sequence). V lost 4 bases and J lost 4; bases outside the gene matches: 14. The CDR3 is 18 residues long. The DNA for the CDR3 is TGTGCCAGCAGCTACACAGGGGGCCGATCCCCTAGGGGAAACACCATATATTTT. This encodes CASSYTGGRSPRGNTIYF.

This chain joins TRBV7-9 and TRBJ2-3; the D is unclear. V shed 5 bases and J shed 1 base, with 16 bases lying between them. Germline V CDR1 and CDR2: SEHNR, FQNEAQ (reference sequence). The CDR3 covers 16 residues. CDR3 bases: TGTGCCAGCAGCCCCGTGGGCCGGCTGGGCACAGATACGCAGTATTTT. Protein product: CASSPVGRLGTDTQYF.

In the case of this clone: The junction does not match germline at one end; this may be a read error. The V gene is TRBV20-1, the J gene TRBJ2-1; 9 nucleotides match TRBD2. Germline-derived CDR1 and CDR2 are DFQATT and SNEGSKA (reference sequence). This CDR3 region has 14 residues. CDR3: CSASSGLAGTQGLF. DNA for the CDR3: TGCAGTGCTAGTAGCGGGCTAGCGGGAACCCAAGGGCTCTTC.

The rearrangement uses TRBV6-5 and TRBJ2-7; TRBD1 might be the D (5 bases). With 6 bases removed from V and 3 bases from J, the gap between germline ends came to 15 bases. The germline gives CDR1 MNHEY, CDR2 SVGAGI. The CDR3 is 14 residues long. The CDR3 DNA follows: TGTGCCAGCAGCCTCCAGACAGATATCTACGAGCAGTACTTC. Protein product: CASSLQTDIYEQYF.

The V call is TRBV19, the J call TRBJ1-1; tentatively, D is TRBD1 (5 bases). The germline V gene has CDR1 LNHDA and CDR2 SQIVND (reference sequence). Deletions cut 10 bases from V and 4 bases from J, with 16 bases between. The CDR3 covers 13 residues. The CDR3 DNA sequence: TGTGCCATACACAACTTAAGGGGCACTGAAGCTTTCTTT. Translated: CAIHNLRGTEAFF.

V is TRBV7-2 and J is TRBJ2-7; 11 positions agree with TRBD2. The ends lost 5 bases at V and 3 bases at J; junction bases unmatched: 12. CDR3 size: 17 residues. Looked up from germline, CDR1 is SGHTA and CDR2 is FQGNSA. The CDR3 spells CASSPTGTSGSYYEQYF. The CDR3 bases are TGTGCCAGCAGCCCTACTGGGACTAGCGGCAGCTACTACGAGCAGTACTTC.

A few counts support this clone. The genes are TRBV28 and TRBJ1-6; possible D gene TRBD1, 5 bases. This CDR3 is built from 15 residues. With 6 bases removed from V and 6 bases from J, the gap between germline ends came to 15 bases. Germline lookup yields CDR1 MDHEN and CDR2 SYDVKM. The CDR3 is CASRYRFSANSPLHF. Here the CDR3 DNA reads TGTGCCAGCAGGTACAGGTTTTCGGCTAATTCACCCCTCCACTTT. Combining the CDR3 with reference TRBV28 and TRBJ1-6 gives the whole variable domain DVKVTQSSRYLVKRTGEKVFLECVQDMDHENMFWYRQDPGLGLRLIYFSYDVKMKEKGDIPEGYSVSREKKERFSLILESASTNQTSMYLCASRYRFSANSPLHFGNGTRLTVT.

The rearrangement joins TRBV3-1 (or the pseudogene TRBV3-2) to TRBJ1-3, with D possibly matching TRBD1 (6 bases). The germline gives CDR1 LGHDT, CDR2 YNNKEL (reference sequence). V dropped 6 bases and J dropped 0 bases, with 18 bases sitting between them. The length of the CDR3 is 17 residues. The CDR3 reads CASRDPGHPTSGNTIYF. For the CDR3, the DNA is TGTGCCAGCAGAGACCCGGGACACCCAACCTCTGGAAACACCATATATTTT.

The chain carries TRBV12-3 or TRBV12-4 and TRBJ1-2; D possibly corresponds to TRBD1 (6 bases). This CDR3 is built from 13 residues. Deletions cut 5 bases from V and 4 bases from J, with 11 bases between. CDR3 nucleotides: TGTGCCAGCAGTCTAGGACAGAGCTATGGCTACACCTTC. Encoded protein: CASSLGQSYGYTF.